Shown below are 28 T cell receptor beta chains from a single sample sequenced in a study of neoadjuvant anti-PD-1 for oral cavity cancer. Clones were read by immunoSEQ multiplex PCR, and TCRdb kept only the in-frame ones, dropping some. The sample carries over 14,000 clones, 71% recorded once. Specimen: PBMCs, collected before nivolumab (anti-PD-1) treatment. These receptors originate from a person aged 40 to 85 with oral cavity squamous cell carcinoma.

The rearrangement uses TRBV28 and TRBJ1-1; the D gene is possibly TRBD1 (5 bases). This CDR3 has 14 amino acids. Trimming took off 3 bases at V and 0 bases at J, with 8 bases between the two ends. Germline-derived CDR1 and CDR2 are MDHEN and SYDVKM. Written as DNA, the CDR3 is TGTGCCAGCAGTTTTTTCAGGGTGAACACTGAAGCTTTCTTT. This gives the protein CASSFFRVNTEAFF.

This rearrangement joins TRBV6-6 to TRBJ1-6, with a weak D call TRBD1 (5 bases). CDR3 length: 14 amino acids. CDR1 and CDR2 (germline): MNHNY, SVGAGI (reference sequence). V lost 7 bases and J lost 4, with 11 bases in between. The CDR3 spells CASMGTGYNSPLHF. CDR3 DNA sequence: TGTGCCAGCATGGGGACTGGGTATAATTCACCCCTCCACTTT.

This clone has only a few counts. The chain uses TRBV2 and TRBJ1-5; D unresolved. Trimming removed 6 bases from V and 4 bases from J, with 10 bases in between. CDR1 and CDR2 from the germline V gene are SNHLY and FYNNEI. CDR3 size: 13 residues. The CDR3 loop reads CASRTVENQPQHF. DNA for the CDR3: TGTGCCAGCAGGACCGTCGAGAATCAGCCCCAGCATTTT.

The chain joins TRBV5-1 to TRBJ1-1; maybe TRBD1 (5 bases). CDR3 size: 15 residues. Germline-derived CDR1 and CDR2 are SGHRS and YFSETQ. V lost 4 bases, J lost 0 bases, and 13 bases lay in between. CDR3 sequence reads: CASSPPGTVNTEAFF. CDR3 bases: TGCGCCAGCAGCCCTCCGGGGACCGTGAACACTGAAGCTTTCTTT.

This clone appeared a few times. The genes are TRBV19 and TRBJ1-2; 9 bases map to TRBD1. This CDR3 is built from 14 residues. Trimming removed 5 bases from V and 8 bases from J; junction bases left unmatched: 9. Germline loops: CDR1 LNHDA, CDR2 SQIVND (reference sequence). The CDR3 sequence is CASSSRQGVGGYTF. The CDR3 nucleotides read TGTGCCAGTAGTTCCCGACAGGGGGTAGGCGGCTACACCTTC.

The V call is TRBV2, the J call TRBJ2-6; 8 nucleotides agree with TRBD1. The CDR3 is 16 residues long. CDR1 SNHLY and CDR2 FYNNEI come from the germline V gene. Trimming took 4 bases from V and 2 from J; bases not matched to a gene: 4. CDR3 sequence: CASSGTGYAGANVLTF. CDR3 DNA: TGTGCCAGCAGTGGGACAGGGTACGCTGGGGCCAACGTCCTGACTTTC. The full variable domain, completed using reference TRBV2 and TRBJ2-6, is EPEVTQTPSHQVTQMGQEVILRCVPISNHLYFYWYRQILGQKVEFLVSFYNNEISEKSEIFDDQFSVERPDGSNFTLKIRSTKLEDSAMYFCASSGTGYAGANVLTFGAGSRLTVL.

The chain has TRBV11-2 and TRBJ1-6; D is possibly TRBD1 (5 bases). Trimming took off 5 bases at V and 0 bases at J, with 14 bases between the two ends. Germline V gene lookup returns CDR1 SGHAT and CDR2 FQNNGV. There are 17 residues in the CDR3. For the CDR3, the DNA is TGTGCCAGCAGCCAGATGTGGGGGAGCTCCTATAATTCACCCCTCCACTTT. It translates to CASSQMWGSSYNSPLHF.

This chain links TRBV6-6 with TRBJ1-2; 12 bases match TRBD1. CDR1 is MNHNY and CDR2 is SVGAGI in the germline V gene (reference sequence). This CDR3 comprises 16 residues. With 6 bases clipped from V and 8 bases from J, the junction kept 13 bases outside the gene matches. The CDR3 nucleotides are TGTGCCAGCAGCCTCCCTGGGGGACAGGGGGCATGGGGCTACACCTTC. It is translated as CASSLPGGQGAWGYTF.

This chain connects TRBV25-1 to TRBJ2-3, with TRBD2 matching 8 bases. Germline-derived CDR1 and CDR2 are MGHDK and SYGVNS. Trimming at V came to 5 bases and at J to 2 bases, leaving 6 bases not matched to a gene. CDR3 length equals 15 residues. The CDR3 protein is CASSSTSGITDTQYF. The DNA of the CDR3 is TGTGCCAGCAGTTCTACTAGCGGTATCACAGATACGCAGTATTTT.

This clone was detected only a few times. The chain combines TRBV7-3 with TRBJ2-7; TRBD2 is a possible D gene (6 bases). The germline gives CDR1 SGHTA, CDR2 FQGTGA. CDR3 size: 12 residues. Trimming left V 1 base short and J 6 bases short, with 7 bases between. The CDR3 DNA reads as TGTGCCAGCAGCTTAAACGGGGGCGAGCAGTACTTC. This sequence encodes CASSLNGGEQYF. Full variable domain (remainder filled in from reference TRBV7-3 and TRBJ2-7): GAGVSQTPSNKVTEKGKYVELRCDPISGHTALYWYRQSLGQGPEFLIYFQGTGAADDSGLPNDRFFAVRPEGSVSTLKIQRTERGDSAVYLCASSLNGGEQYFGPGTRLTVT.

A few counts support this clone. CDR3 DNA: TGTGCCAGCAGCCAAGATGGGACTAGCGGGTCGGAGACCCAGTACTTC. This codes for CASSQDGTSGSETQYF. The rearrangement uses TRBV4-2 and TRBJ2-5; TRBD2 matches 12 bases. CDR3 length: 16 residues. CDR1 LGHNA and CDR2 YNFKEQ come from the germline V gene. Unmatched junction bases numbered 4, after V lost 0 bases and J lost 5 bases.

V gene TRBV11-2 combines with J gene TRBJ2-1, with D unresolved. In germline, CDR1 is SGHAT, CDR2 FQNNGV. The CDR3 loop spans 13 amino acids. Trimming stripped 3 bases from V and 11 bases from J, with 14 bases between. For the CDR3, the DNA is TGTGCCAGCAGCTTTCTCTTATCCCCTAAGCAGTTCTTC. Its protein product is CASSFLLSPKQFF.

This clone was seen more than once but under ten times. The chain joins TRBV7-6 to TRBJ2-2; perhaps TRBD1 as D (6 bases). The CDR3 runs to 17 residues. Per the germline V gene, CDR1 is SGHVS and CDR2 is FNYEAQ. V lost 4 bases to trimming and J lost 6 bases, with 21 bases between them. CDR3: CASSYHRDKGTAGELFF. CDR3 nucleotides: TGTGCCAGCAGCTATCACCGGGACAAGGGTACCGCCGGGGAGCTGTTTTTT.

This clone was counted between two and nine times. The chain combines TRBV19 with TRBJ2-2; no clear D gene. The CDR3 is made up of 15 amino acids. Deletions cut 7 bases from V and 2 bases from J, with 14 bases between. CDR1 and CDR2 from the germline V gene are LNHDA and SQIVND (reference sequence). CDR3 sequence: CASTPGQLNTGELFF. Here the CDR3 DNA reads TGTGCCAGTACCCCAGGCCAACTTAACACCGGGGAGCTGTTTTTT.

This clone came up a few times. The rearrangement uses TRBV28 and TRBJ1-1; tentative D call: TRBD1 (5 bases). The V end was cut by 6 bases, the J end by 4 bases, with 18 bases between. The germline gives CDR1 MDHEN, CDR2 SYDVKM. The CDR3 covers 15 residues. The CDR3 sequence: CASRTHQGWATEAFF. The CDR3 region has the DNA TGTGCCAGCAGGACCCACCAGGGTTGGGCCACTGAAGCTTTCTTT.

The chain joins TRBV10-1 to TRBJ2-7; 7 bases align to TRBD1. The junction had 4 bases not matched to a gene; V was cut back by 2 bases and J by 3 bases. This CDR3 is built from 14 residues. From germline, CDR1 is WNHNN and CDR2 SYGVQD (reference sequence). The CDR3 DNA reads TGCGCCAGCAGTGAGAACAGGGGAAGCTACGAGCAGTACTTC. As protein: CASSENRGSYEQYF.

The V and J genes are TRBV6-1 and TRBJ2-7; 7 bases line up with TRBD2. Per the germline V gene, CDR1 is MNHNS and CDR2 is SASEGT. CDR3 length equals 14 residues. Trimming cost V 7 bases and J 3 bases; bases outside gene matches: 9. CDR3 region: CASTERGSSYEQYF. The CDR3 DNA sequence: TGTGCCAGCACGGAGCGGGGAAGCAGCTACGAGCAGTACTTC.

The chain combines TRBV7-6 with TRBJ2-2; D is undetermined. Germline V lookup: CDR1 SGHVS, CDR2 FNYEAQ. The V and J ends lost 1 base and 0 bases respectively, with 9 bases between them. The CDR3 covers 16 residues. The chain's CDR3 is CASSLGVRTNTGELFF. Here the CDR3 DNA reads TGTGCCAGCAGCTTAGGGGTCAGAACGAACACCGGGGAGCTGTTTTTT.

The table lists this clone with a count of one. This sequence joins TRBV6-5 and TRBJ2-2; tentative D call: TRBD1 (9 bases). Trimming took 10 bases from V and 5 from J, leaving 17 bases between them. Germline CDR1 and CDR2: MNHEY and SVGAGI. The CDR3 totals 14 residues. The CDR3 DNA reads TGTGCCACGGGGGGGACAGGGCCTACCGGGGAGCTGTTTTTT. As protein: CATGGTGPTGELFF.

This chain joins TRBV4-1 and TRBJ2-1; TRBD2 matches at 12 bases. V was pared by 3 bases and J by 5 bases, with 5 bases of the junction left unmatched. The germline V gene has CDR1 MGHRA and CDR2 YSYEKL. CDR3 length: 16 residues. Here the CDR3 reads CASSHMGLAGHNEQFF. The DNA for the CDR3 is TGCGCCAGCAGCCATATGGGACTAGCGGGTCACAATGAGCAGTTCTTC.

This sequence joins TRBV5-1 and TRBJ2-7, with D perhaps TRBD2 (7 bases). CDR1 and CDR2 (germline): SGHRS, YFSETQ. The CDR3 spans 14 residues. Trimming left V 7 bases short and J 6 bases short, with 20 bases between. CDR3 nucleotide sequence: TGCGCCAGCCAGGAGGGGGGGCTTCACGCCGAGCAGTACTTC. Its translation: CASQEGGLHAEQYF.

The chain links TRBV6-5 to TRBJ2-5; the D call may be TRBD1 or TRBD2 (5 bases each). The CDR3 runs to 11 residues. V was trimmed by 2 bases and J by 7 bases, leaving 5 bases between them. Germline CDR1 is MNHEY and CDR2 is SVGAGI. CDR3 DNA sequence: TGTGCCAGCAGTTACGGGGGGACCCAGTACTTC. This translates into CASSYGGTQYF.

This clone was picked up a small number of times. This chain joins TRBV5-4 and TRBJ2-7, with 10 bases matching TRBD2. This CDR3 has 14 amino acids. V shed 4 bases, J shed 4 bases, and the junction held 5 bases outside the gene matches. CDR1 is SGHNT and CDR2 is YYREEE in the germline V gene (reference sequence). CDR3 sequence: CASSHRTSGYEQYF. CDR3 nucleotides: TGTGCCAGCAGCCACCGGACTAGCGGTTACGAGCAGTACTTC.

The CDR3 spells CASSAYRTSGNTDTQYF. In DNA, the CDR3 is TGTGCCAGCAGTGCATATAGGACTAGCGGGAACACAGATACGCAGTATTTT. The rearrangement joins TRBV6-1 to TRBJ2-3, with TRBD2 matching 12 bases. The ends lost 4 bases at V and 2 bases at J; junction bases unmatched: 7. Germline CDR1 reads MNHNS; CDR2 reads SASEGT. The CDR3 consists of 17 residues.

The J gene is TRBJ1-1, the V gene TRBV10-3, with D unclear. V shed 10 bases and J shed 2 bases, with 20 bases lying between them. The CDR3 length is 15 residues. CDR1 is ENHRY and CDR2 is SYGVKD in the germline V gene. In DNA, the CDR3 is TGTGCCACGAAATCGAGGAAAGAGGCAAACACTGAAGCTTTCTTT. Residues: CATKSRKEANTEAFF.

The table lists this clone with a few counts. The chain is built from TRBV28 and TRBJ2-7; 9 bases match TRBD2. Germline CDR1 is MDHEN and CDR2 is SYDVKM. V was pared by 4 bases and J by 3 bases, with 7 bases of the junction left unmatched. The CDR3 length is 15 residues. For the CDR3, the DNA is TGTGCCAGCAGTTCTGGCGGGAGGGGTGTCTACGAGCAGTACTTC. It translates to CASSSGGRGVYEQYF.

V and J are TRBV28 and TRBJ2-3; weak D call: TRBD2 (5 bases). CDR3 length: 17 residues. V lost 4 bases, J lost 0 bases, and 17 bases lay in between. The germline CDR1 and CDR2 sequences are MDHEN and SYDVKM. The CDR3 nucleotides are TGTGCCAGCAGTTACCCCAGCGGCTGGGCGAGCACAGATACGCAGTATTTT. It specifies CASSYPSGWASTDTQYF.

The CDR3, as DNA: TGTGCCAGCAGTGAAGTGGGAGGAGCTTCTGAAAAACTGTTTTTT. It is translated as CASSEVGGASEKLFF. This sequence joins TRBV25-1 and TRBJ1-4; no definite D call. Trimming removed 2 bases from V and 7 bases from J, with 14 bases in between. The CDR3 contains 15 residues. CDR1 is MGHDK, CDR2 SYGVNS, per germline.